In its sample, the clone carrying this T cell receptor beta chain was seen a few times. The source of the sample is a study of T-cell reconstitution after alpha-beta-depleted transplantation in children. Germline CDR1 and CDR2: SGHRS and YFSETQ. The CDR3 has 16 residues. Trimming at V came to 0 bases and at J to 8 bases, leaving 9 bases not matched to a gene. Unique molecular identifiers were incorporated into the prepared TCRbeta library. MiXCR, run by TCRdb on the PCR reads, gives a single entry per CDR3 protein. The sample carries about 980,000 distinct CDR3 sequences, about 29% recorded once. The chain recombines TRBV5-1 with TRBJ2-1; 9 nucleotides agree with TRBD1. The sequences come from PBMCs, mostly from graft donor cells, collected 360 days after TCRalphabeta/CD19-depleted stem cell transplant. The sequence derives from a boy under two years old who had a stem cell transplant for SCID, so the T cells may come from the graft donor. The CDR3 sequence: CASSLVAGTGSDEQFF. The CDR3 bases are TGCGCCAGCAGCTTGGTCGCCGGGACAGGGTCAGATGAGCAGTTCTTC.